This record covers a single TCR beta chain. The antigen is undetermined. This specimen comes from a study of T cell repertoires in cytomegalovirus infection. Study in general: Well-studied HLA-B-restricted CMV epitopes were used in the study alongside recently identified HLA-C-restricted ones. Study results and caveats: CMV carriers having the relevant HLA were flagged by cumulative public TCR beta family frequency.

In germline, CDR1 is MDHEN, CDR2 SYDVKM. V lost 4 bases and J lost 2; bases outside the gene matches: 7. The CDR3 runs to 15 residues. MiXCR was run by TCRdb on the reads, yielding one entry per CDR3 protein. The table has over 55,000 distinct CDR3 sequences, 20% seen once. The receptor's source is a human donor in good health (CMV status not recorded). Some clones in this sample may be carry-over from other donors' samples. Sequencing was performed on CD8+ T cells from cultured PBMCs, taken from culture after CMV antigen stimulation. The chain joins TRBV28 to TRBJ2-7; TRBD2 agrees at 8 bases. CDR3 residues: CASSSWDSGTYEQYF. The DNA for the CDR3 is TGTGCCAGCAGTTCCTGGGATAGCGGGACCTACGAGCAGTACTTC.